Listed here are 2 T cell receptor beta chains from one sample, sequenced in a study of T cell repertoires in cytomegalovirus infection. No antigen has been identified for these receptors. TCRdb re-called the reads with MiXCR, one entry per CDR3 protein. The table shows about 830,000 distinct CDR3 sequences, with approximately 29% occurring only once. Source: cultured CD8+ T cells from PBMCs, taken from culture after CMV antigen stimulation. The receptors come from a human donor in good health (CMV status not recorded). Some clones in this sample may be carry-over from other donors' samples.

V gene TRBV11-3 combines with J gene TRBJ1-1, with 12 bases aligning to TRBD1. From germline, CDR1 is SGHNT and CDR2 YENEEA. The CDR3 runs 17 residues. V shed 5 bases, J shed 1 base, and the junction held 8 bases outside the gene matches. This chain's CDR3 is CASSDGTGGARNTEAFF. The DNA for the CDR3 is TGTGCCAGCAGCGACGGGACAGGGGGCGCAAGGAACACTGAAGCTTTCTTT.

This clonotype has just a few counts. The gene calls are TRBV4-2 and TRBJ1-1, with D maybe TRBD1 (6 bases). Trimming took 4 bases from V and 1 from J, leaving 13 bases between them. Germline-derived CDR1 and CDR2 are LGHNA and YNFKEQ. The CDR3 consists of 15 residues. CDR3 residues: CASSLAWTENTEAFF. For the CDR3, the DNA is TGTGCCAGCAGCCTCGCCTGGACAGAGAACACTGAAGCTTTCTTT.